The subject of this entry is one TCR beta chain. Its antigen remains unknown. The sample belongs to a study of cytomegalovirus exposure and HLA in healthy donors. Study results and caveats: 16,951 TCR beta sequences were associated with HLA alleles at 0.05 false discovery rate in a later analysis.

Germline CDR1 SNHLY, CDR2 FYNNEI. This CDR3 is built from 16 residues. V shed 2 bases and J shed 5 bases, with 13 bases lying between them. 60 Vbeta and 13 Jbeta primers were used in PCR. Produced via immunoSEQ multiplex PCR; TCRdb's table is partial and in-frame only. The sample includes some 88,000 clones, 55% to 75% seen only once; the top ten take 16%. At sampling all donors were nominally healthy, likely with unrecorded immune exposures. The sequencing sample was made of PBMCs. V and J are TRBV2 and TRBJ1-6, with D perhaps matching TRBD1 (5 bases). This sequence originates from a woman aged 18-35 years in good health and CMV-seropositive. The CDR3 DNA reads TGTGCCAGCAGTGAATTTGGTGGCAGGGATAATTCACCCCTCCACTTT. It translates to CASSEFGGRDNSPLHF.